This TCR beta chain comes out of a study of chemoradiotherapy in HPV16-positive cancers. Turning to the study itself: Functional T-cell assays on a couple of HPV16-positive patients' cells defined candidate HPV-specific clones and common TCR motifs. General study results and limits: Better recurrence-free survival went with HPV-responsive T-cell expansion in HPV16-positive patients. HPV-specific T cells were functionally defined from only a couple of HPV16-positive patients.

Here immunoSEQ multiplex PCR was the method, and the copy in TCRdb shows in-frame clones only, minus some. Here the sample spans tens of thousands of clones, 73% being singletons. Repertoires were sampled repeatedly during chemoradiotherapy. This clone appeared a few times. Antigen unknown. Per germline, CDR1 GTSNPN and CDR2 SVGIG (reference sequence). The ends were cut back, 3 bases at V and 0 bases at J, with 20 bases in the middle. This CDR3 is built from 17 residues. J is TRBJ1-1 and V is TRBV30, with a weak D call TRBD1 (5 bases). This sequence was found in a human donor with HPV-associated anogenital cancer. Sample acquisition took place from a patient who underwent chemoradiotherapy. CDR3 coding DNA: TGTGCCTGGAGCCGCAAGGGGATGGGGAGAATGAACACTGAAGCTTTCTTT. Amino acid sequence: CAWSRKGMGRMNTEAFF.